This T cell receptor beta chain emerged from a study of T cell responses to AZD1222 COVID-19 vaccine. CDR1 and CDR2 (germline): MDHEN, SYDVKM. The V segment lost 6 bases and the J segment 3 bases; nucleotides outside the gene matches: 1. The CDR3 has 13 amino acids. As for this clone: As yet, its antigen is unknown.

Findings and caveats of the study: CD4 TCRs linked to vaccination spanned spike, dominating at 160-218 and 743-854.

Clones were sequenced by immunoSEQ multiplex PCR, and TCRdb holds only the in-frame ones, with some missing. The sample has 77,000 or so clones; about 91% are singletons. The chain couples TRBV28 to TRBJ2-5; 10 nucleotides agree with TRBD1. The TCR comes from an adult in good health. The sequences come from peripheral blood, collected on day 0 of AZD1222 vaccination. CDR3 loop: CASRGTGEETQYF. The CDR3 bases are TGTGCCAGCAGGGGGACAGGGGAAGAGACCCAGTACTTC.